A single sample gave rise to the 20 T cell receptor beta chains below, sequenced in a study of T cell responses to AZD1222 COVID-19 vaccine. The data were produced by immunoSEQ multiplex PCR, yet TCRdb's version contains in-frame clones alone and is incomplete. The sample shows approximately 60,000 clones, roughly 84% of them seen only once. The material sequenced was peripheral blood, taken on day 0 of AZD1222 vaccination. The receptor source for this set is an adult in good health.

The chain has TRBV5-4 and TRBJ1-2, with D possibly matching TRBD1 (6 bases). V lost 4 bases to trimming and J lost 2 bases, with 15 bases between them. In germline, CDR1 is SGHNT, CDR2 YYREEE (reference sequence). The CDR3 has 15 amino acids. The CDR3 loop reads CASSPTGTPNYGYTF. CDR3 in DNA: TGTGCCAGCAGCCCCACAGGGACCCCGAACTATGGCTACACCTTC.

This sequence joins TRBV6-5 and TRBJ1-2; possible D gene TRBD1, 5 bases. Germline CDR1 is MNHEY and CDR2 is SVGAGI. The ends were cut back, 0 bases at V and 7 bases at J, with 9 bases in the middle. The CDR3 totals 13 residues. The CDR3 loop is CASSYSGAAGYTF. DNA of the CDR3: TGTGCCAGCAGTTACTCCGGGGCGGCTGGCTACACCTTC.

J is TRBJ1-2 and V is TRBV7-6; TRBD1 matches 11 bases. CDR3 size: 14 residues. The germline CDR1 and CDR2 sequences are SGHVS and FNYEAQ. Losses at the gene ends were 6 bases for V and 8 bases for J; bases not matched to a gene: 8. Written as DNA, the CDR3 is TGTGCCAGCAGTCCGGGACAGGGGGTGGGCGGCTACACCTTC. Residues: CASSPGQGVGGYTF. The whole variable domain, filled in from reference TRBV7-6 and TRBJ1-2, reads GAGVSQSPRYKVTKRGQDVALRCDPISGHVSLYWYRQALGQGPEFLTYFNYEAQQDKSGLPNDRFSAERPEGSISTLTIQRTEQRDSAMYRCASSPGQGVGGYTFGSGTRLTVV.

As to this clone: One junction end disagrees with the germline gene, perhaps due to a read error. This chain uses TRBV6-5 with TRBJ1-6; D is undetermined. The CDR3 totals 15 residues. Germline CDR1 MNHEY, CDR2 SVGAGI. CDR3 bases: TGTGCCAGCAGCTACTCGCCAGGACTCCGTCCACCCCTCCACTTT. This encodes CASSYSPGLRPPLHF.

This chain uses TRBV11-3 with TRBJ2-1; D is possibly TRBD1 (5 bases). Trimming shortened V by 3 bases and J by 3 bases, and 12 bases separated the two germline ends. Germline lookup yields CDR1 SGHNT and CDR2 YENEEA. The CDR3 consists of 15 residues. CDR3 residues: CASSFRGWGYNEQFF. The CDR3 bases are TGTGCCAGCAGCTTTAGGGGTTGGGGCTACAATGAGCAGTTCTTC. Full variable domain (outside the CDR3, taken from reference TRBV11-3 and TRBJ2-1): EAGVVQSPRYKIIEKKQPVAFWCNPISGHNTLYWYLQNLGQGPELLIRYENEEAVDDSQLPKDRFSAERLKGVDSTLKIQPAELGDSAVYLCASSFRGWGYNEQFFGPGTRLTVL.

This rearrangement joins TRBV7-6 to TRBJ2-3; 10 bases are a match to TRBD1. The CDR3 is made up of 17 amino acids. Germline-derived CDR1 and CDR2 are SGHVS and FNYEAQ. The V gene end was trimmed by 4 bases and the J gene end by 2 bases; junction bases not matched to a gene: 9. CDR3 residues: CASSSTRGTGVTDTQYF. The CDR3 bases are TGTGCCAGCAGCTCTACCCGGGGGACAGGGGTCACAGATACGCAGTATTTT.

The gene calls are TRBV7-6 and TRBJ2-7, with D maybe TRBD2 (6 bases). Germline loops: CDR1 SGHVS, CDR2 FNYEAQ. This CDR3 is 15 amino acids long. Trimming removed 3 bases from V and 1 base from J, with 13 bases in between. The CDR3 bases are TGTGCCAGCAGCTTCTACACGGGAGAATCCTACGAGCAGTACTTC. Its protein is CASSFYTGESYEQYF.

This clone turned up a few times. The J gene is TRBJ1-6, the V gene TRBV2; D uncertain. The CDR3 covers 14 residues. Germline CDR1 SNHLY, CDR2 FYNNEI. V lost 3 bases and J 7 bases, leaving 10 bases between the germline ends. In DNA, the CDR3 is TGTGCCAGCAGTGACGGAATCAGAAATTCACCCCTCCACTTT. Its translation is CASSDGIRNSPLHF.

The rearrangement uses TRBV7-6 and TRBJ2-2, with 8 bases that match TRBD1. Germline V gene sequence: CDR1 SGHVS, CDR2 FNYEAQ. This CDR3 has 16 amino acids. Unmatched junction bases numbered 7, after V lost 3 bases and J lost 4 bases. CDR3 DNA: TGTGCCAGCAGCTTGCCGGGGACAGGAGGCACCGGGGAGCTGTTTTTT. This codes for CASSLPGTGGTGELFF.

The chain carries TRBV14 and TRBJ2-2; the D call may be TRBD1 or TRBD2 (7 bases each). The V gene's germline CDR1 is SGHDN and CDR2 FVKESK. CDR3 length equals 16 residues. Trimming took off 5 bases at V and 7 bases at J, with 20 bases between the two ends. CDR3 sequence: CASSRGRGRYNGELFF. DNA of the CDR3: TGTGCCAGCAGCAGGGGGAGGGGGCGGTATAACGGGGAGCTGTTTTTT. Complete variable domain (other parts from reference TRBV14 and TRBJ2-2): EAGVTQFPSHSVIEKGQTVTLRCDPISGHDNLYWYRRVMGKEIKFLLHFVKESKQDESGMPNNRFLAERTGGTYSTLKVQPAELEDSGVYFCASSRGRGRYNGELFFGEGSRLTVL.

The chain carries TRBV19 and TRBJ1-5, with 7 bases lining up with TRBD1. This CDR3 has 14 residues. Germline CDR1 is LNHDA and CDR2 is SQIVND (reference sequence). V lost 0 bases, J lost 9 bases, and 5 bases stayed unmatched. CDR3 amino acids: CASSIDNRGMPQHF. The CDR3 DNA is TGTGCCAGTAGTATAGATAACAGGGGAATGCCCCAGCATTTT.

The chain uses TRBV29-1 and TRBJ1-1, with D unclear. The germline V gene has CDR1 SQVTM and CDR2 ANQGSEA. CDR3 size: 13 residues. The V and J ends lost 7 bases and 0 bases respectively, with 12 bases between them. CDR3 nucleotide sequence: TGCAGCGCTCTTCAGGACTTGAACACTGAAGCTTTCTTT. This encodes CSALQDLNTEAFF.

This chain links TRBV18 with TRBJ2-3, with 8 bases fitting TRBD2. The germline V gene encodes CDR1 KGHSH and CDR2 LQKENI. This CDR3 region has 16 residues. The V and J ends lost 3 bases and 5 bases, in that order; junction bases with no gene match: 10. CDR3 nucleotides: TGTGCCAGCTCACCGCGGACGGGGGGGGCTGAAGATACGCAGTATTTT. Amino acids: CASSPRTGGAEDTQYF.

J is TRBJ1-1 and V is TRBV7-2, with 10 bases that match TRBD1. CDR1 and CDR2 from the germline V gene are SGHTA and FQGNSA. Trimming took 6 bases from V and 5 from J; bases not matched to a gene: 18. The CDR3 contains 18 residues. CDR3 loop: CASSSLAGQGFELTEAFF. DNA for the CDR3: TGTGCCAGCAGTTCATTAGCGGGACAGGGGTTCGAACTAACTGAAGCTTTCTTT.

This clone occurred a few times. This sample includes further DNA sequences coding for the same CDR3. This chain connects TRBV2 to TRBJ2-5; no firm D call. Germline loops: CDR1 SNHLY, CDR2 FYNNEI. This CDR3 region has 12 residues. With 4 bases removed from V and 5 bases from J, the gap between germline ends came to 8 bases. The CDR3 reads CASSVEGETQYF. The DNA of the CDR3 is TGTGCCAGCAGTGTGGAAGGGGAGACCCAGTACTTC.

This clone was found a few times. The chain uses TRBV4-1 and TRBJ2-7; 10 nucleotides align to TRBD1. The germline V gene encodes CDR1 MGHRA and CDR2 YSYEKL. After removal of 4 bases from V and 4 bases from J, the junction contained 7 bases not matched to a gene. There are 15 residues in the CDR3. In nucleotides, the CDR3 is TGCGCCAGCAGCCCTCCCGGGACAGGGGTATACGAGCAGTACTTC. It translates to CASSPPGTGVYEQYF.

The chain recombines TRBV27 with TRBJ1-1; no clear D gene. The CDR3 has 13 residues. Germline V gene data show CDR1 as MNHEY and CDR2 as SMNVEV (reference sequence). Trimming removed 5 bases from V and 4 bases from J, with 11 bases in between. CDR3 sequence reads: CASSESWGTEAFF. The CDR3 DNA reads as TGTGCCAGCAGTGAGTCTTGGGGCACTGAAGCTTTCTTT.

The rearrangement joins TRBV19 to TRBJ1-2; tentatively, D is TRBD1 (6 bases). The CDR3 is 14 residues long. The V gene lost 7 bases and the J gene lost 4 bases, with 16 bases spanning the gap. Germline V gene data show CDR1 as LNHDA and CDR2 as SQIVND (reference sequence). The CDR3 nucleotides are TGTGCCAGTACCCTCAGGGGATCGATCTATGGCTACACCTTC. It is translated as CASTLRGSIYGYTF.

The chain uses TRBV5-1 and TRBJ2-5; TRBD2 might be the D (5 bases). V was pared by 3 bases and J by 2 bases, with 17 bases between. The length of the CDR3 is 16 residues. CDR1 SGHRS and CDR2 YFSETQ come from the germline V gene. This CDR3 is CASSSDSRVRQETQYF. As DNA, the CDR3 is TGCGCCAGCAGCTCGGATTCGAGGGTCCGTCAAGAGACCCAGTACTTC.

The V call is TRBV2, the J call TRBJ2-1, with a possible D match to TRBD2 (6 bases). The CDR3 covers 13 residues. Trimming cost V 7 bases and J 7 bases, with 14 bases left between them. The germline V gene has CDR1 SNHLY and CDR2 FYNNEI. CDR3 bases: TGTGCCAGCACCGGAACCCGGGGGAATGAGCAGTTCTTC. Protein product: CASTGTRGNEQFF.